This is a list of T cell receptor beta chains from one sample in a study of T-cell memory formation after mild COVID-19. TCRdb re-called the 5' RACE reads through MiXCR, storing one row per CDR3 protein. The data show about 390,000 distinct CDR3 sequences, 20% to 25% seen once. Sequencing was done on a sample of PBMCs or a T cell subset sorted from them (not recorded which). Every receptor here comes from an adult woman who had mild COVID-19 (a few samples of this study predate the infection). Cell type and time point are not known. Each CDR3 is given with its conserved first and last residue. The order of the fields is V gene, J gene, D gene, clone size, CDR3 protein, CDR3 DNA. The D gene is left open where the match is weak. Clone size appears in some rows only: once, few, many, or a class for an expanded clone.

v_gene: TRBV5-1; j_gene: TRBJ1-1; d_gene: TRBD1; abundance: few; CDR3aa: CASMAGTDLNTEAFF; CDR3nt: TGCGCCAGCATGGCCGGGACAGACTTGAACACTGAAGCTTTCTTT
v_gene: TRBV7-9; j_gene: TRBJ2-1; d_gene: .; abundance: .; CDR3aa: CASTLGTPGEQFF; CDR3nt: TGTGCCAGCACCCTTGGGACTCCTGGCGAGCAGTTCTTC
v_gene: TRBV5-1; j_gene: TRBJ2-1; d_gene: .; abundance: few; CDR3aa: CASSVLGGEVANEQFF; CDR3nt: TGCGCCAGCAGCGTACTGGGCGGTGAGGTTGCGAATGAGCAGTTCTTC
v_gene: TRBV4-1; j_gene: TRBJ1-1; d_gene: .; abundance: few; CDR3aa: CASSQEGGLLVEAFF; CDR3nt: TGCGCCAGCAGCCAAGAGGGGGGATTACTTGTTGAAGCTTTCTTT
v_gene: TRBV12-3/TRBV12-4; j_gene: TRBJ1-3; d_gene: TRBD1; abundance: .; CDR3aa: CASSLEDRGGNTIYF; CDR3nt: TGTGCCAGCAGTTTAGAGGACAGGGGTGGAAACACCATATATTTT
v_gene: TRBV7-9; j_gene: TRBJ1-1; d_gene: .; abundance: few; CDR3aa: CASSLEGVGTEAFF; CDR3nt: TGTGCCAGCAGCTTGGAGGGGGTTGGCACTGAAGCTTTCTTT
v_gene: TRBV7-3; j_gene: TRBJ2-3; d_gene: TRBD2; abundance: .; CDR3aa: CASSLRASGKTDTQYF; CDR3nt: TGTGCCAGCAGCTTAAGGGCTAGCGGGAAAACAGATACGCAGTATTTT
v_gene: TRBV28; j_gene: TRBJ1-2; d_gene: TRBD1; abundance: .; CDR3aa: CASSLPGQGAKGYTF; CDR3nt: TGTGCCAGCAGTCTGCCTGGACAGGGGGCCAAGGGCTACACCTTC
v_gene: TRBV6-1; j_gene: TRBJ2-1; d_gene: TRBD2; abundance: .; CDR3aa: CASSVPGLAYNEQFF; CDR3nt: TGTGCCAGCAGTGTCCCAGGACTAGCCTACAATGAGCAGTTCTTC
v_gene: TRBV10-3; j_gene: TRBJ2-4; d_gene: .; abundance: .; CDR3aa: CAISGAGKNIQYF; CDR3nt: TGTGCCATCAGTGGCGCGGGCAAAAACATTCAGTACTTC
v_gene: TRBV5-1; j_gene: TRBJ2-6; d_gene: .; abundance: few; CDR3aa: CASSLPAAGANVLTF; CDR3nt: TGCGCCAGCAGCTTGCCGGCCGCTGGGGCCAACGTCCTGACTTTC
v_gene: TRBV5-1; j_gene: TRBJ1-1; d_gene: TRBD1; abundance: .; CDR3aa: CASSNAGTVGTEAFF; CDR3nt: TGCGCCAGCAGCAACGCCGGGACAGTGGGTACTGAAGCTTTCTTT
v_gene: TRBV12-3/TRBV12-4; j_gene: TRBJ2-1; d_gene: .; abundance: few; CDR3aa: CASSQRVREQFF; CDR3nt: TGTGCCAGCAGTCAGAGGGTTCGAGAGCAGTTCTTC
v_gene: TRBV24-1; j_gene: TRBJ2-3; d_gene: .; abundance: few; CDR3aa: CATSDSDTQYF; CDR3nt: TGTGCCACCAGTGATTCTGATACGCAGTATTTT
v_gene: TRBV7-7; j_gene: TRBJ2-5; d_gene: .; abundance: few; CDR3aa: CASSLWRSGGETQYF; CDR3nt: TGTGCTAGCAGCTTATGGCGATCCGGTGGGGAGACCCAGTACTTC
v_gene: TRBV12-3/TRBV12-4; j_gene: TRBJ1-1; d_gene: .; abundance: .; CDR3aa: CASSTTGWGTEAFF; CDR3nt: TGTGCCAGCAGTACAACAGGGTGGGGCACTGAAGCTTTCTTT
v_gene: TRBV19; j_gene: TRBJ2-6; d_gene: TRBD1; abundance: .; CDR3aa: CASTLRGQNRDRSSGANVLTF; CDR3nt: TGTGCCAGTACCCTGAGGGGACAAAATAGGGACAGGAGCTCTGGGGCCAACGTCCTGACTTTC